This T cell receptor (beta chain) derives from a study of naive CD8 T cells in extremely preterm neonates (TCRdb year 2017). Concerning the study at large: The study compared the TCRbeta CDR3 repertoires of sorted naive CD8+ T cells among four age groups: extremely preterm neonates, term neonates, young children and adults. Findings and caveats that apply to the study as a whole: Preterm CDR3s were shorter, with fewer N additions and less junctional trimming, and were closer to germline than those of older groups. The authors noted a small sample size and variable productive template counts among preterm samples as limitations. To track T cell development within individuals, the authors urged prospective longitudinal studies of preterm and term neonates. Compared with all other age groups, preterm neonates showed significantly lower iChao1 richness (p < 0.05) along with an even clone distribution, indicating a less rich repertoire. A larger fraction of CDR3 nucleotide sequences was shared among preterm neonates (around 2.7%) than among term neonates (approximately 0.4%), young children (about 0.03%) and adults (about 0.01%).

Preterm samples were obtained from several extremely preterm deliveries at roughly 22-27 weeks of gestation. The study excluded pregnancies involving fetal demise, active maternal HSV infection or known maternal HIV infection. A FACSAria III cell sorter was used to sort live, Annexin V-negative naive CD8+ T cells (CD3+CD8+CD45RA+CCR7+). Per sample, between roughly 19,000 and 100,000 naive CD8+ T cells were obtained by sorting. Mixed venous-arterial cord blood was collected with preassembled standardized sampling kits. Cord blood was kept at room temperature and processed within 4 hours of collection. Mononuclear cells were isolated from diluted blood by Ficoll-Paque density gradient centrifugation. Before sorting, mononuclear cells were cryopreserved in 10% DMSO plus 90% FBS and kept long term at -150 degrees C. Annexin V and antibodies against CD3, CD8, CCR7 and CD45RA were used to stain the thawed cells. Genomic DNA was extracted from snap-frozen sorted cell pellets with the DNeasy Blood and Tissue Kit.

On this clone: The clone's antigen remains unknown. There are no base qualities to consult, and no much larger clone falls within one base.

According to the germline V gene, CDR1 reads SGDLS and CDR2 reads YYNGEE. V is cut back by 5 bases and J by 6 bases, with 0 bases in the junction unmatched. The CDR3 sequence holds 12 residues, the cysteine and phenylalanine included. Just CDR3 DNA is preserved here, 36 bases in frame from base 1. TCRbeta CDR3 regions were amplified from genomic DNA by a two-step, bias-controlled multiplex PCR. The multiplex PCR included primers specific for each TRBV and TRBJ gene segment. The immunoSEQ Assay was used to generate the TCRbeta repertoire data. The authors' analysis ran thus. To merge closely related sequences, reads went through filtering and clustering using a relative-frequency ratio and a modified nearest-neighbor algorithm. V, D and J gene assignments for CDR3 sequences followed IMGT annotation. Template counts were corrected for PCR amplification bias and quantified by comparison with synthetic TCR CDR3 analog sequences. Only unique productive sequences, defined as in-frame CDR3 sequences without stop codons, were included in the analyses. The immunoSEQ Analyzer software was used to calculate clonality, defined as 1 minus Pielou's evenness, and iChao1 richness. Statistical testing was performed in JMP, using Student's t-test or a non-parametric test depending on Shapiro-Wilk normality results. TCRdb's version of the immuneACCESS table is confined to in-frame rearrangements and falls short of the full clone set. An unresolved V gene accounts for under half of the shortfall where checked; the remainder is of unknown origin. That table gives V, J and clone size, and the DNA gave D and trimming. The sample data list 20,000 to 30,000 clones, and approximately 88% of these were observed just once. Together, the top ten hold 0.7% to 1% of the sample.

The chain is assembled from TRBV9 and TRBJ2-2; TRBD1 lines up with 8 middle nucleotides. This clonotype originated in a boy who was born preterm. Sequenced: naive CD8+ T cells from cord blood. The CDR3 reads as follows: CASRQGAGELFF. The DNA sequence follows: TGTGCCAGCAGACAGGGGGCCGGGGAGCTGTTTTTT. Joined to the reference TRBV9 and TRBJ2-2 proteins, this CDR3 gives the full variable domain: DSGVTQTPKHLITATGQRVTLRCSPRSGDLSVYWYQQSLDQGLQFLIQYYNGEERAKGNILERFSAQQFPDLHSELNLSSLELGDSALYFCASRQGAGELFFGEGSRLTVL.